This note documents a single TCR beta chain sequence. Its target is not known. The record originates from a study of siplizumab effects on memory and regulatory T cells. The repertoire was sequenced with immunoSEQ multiplex PCR; TCRdb's copy has only in-frame clones and lacks some. The sample yields over 100,000 clones, around 90% seen once. V lost 3 bases, J lost 4 bases, and 13 bases lay in between. The CDR3 is 15 amino acids. The germline gives CDR1 SGHDN, CDR2 FVKESK. Overall study findings and caveats: Among sequences traceable to unstimulated CD4+ memory cells, alloreactive ones were significantly reduced by siplizumab. There appeared to be greater diversity in naive T cells than in memory cells, and naive T cells seemed major contributors to the alloresponse. A naive or memory phenotype could not be assigned to roughly 80-95% of the proliferating CD4+ or CD8+ clones. The authors mapped only a minor fraction of alloreactive clones to unstimulated subsets.

Input material: Tregs sorted from blood. This chain connects TRBV14 to TRBJ1-3, with TRBD1 as a possible D gene (6 bases). The origin of this receptor is a human donor in good health. The CDR3 loop is CASSHHRVQGNTIYF. CDR3 DNA: TGTGCCAGCAGCCACCACAGGGTGCAGGGAAACACCATATATTTT.